The present TCR beta chain was sequenced within a study of T cell responses to AZD1222 COVID-19 vaccine (dated by TCRdb to the early 2020s). A note on the overall study: AZD1222 recipients with second doses at about 4 weeks or about 12 weeks were pooled, because spike-specific TCR depth and breadth did not differ between schedules. A total of 233 trial participants underwent TCR sequencing, of whom some 210 received two doses of AZD1222 and about 25 received two doses of the MenACWY control vaccine. Enrollment into the trials was organized by age into subgroups of 18-55, 56-69 and 70-plus years, and those subgroups contained around 150, 28 and 57 TCR-sequenced participants, respectively.

To note about this clone: It lacks a known antigen. Per-base qualities were not stored, and no clone one base away is much larger.

The CDR3 regions of human TCRbeta chains were analyzed by immunosequencing. The study's own analysis went as follows. TCRs in the repertoires were compared against a reference library of SARS-CoV-2-specific TCRs that had been generated with the MIRA antigen-specificity platform. Breadth was defined as the fraction of unique TCRs that were SARS-CoV-2-associated, and depth was defined as the fraction of total T cells that were SARS-CoV-2-associated. Using the MIRA data, each spike-specific TCR was mapped to the spike region that the TCR reacts to and placed in a CD4 or CD8 class. Log10-transformed breadth and depth values were compared by one-way ANOVA with Sidak's multiple comparisons tests. Entries here come from immuneACCESS through TCRdb and include only in-frame sequences with V and J called. Some clones fail to appear in such tables; in the studies checked, an unresolved V gene covers under half of the shortfall, and the cause of the remainder is unknown. The D gene and trimming were derived from the DNA, and the V and J assignments and clone size from that table. This sample holds 140,000 to 150,000 clones; 75% to 90% were observed only once. Under 2% of the sample goes to the ten largest clones.

What the study reported, not specific to this receptor: Spike-specific TCR breadth and depth rose significantly after two AZD1222 doses compared with day 0 and with MenACWY recipients. Vaccine-associated CD4 TCRs spanned the whole spike protein, with dominant responses in regions 160-218 and 743-854. Because no day 14 peak-response samples were available, repertoires were characterized only after the peak T cell response. Participants were mostly white British and included more females than males, and it was suggested by the authors that clonal diversity may have been underestimated. Conclusions about previously exposed vaccinees were limited because only 5 or 6 AZD1222 recipients were SARS-CoV-2 seropositive at baseline. Nearly half of unique spike-specific TCRs reportedly recognized epitopes outside regions mutated in the B.1.351 and B.1.1.7 variants. In the small 56-69-year group, the increase in depth fell short of significance, most likely because of low power.

The CDR3 covers 15 residues, taking in both the cysteine and the phenylalanine. Just CDR3 DNA is preserved here, 45 bases in frame from base 1. V trim: 3 bases; J trim: 7 bases; unmatched bases: 8. CDR1 and CDR2, looked up from the germline V gene (reference sequence), are LNHDA and SQIVND. The time point tag for this specimen amounts to: baseline before first vaccination. Vaccinee samples came from UK trials COV001 and COV002, including a single-blind randomized controlled phase 2/3 trial of AZD1222 (ChAdOx1 nCoV-19) in healthy adults. Trial participant PBMC samples were collected at day 0 and day 28 after the second dose for TCRbeta chain sequencing.

Recombination connected TRBV19 to TRBJ2-1, with 8 bases in between that match TRBD2. This receptor was identified in an adult in good health. Sequencing was performed on peripheral blood, taken on day 0 of AZD1222 vaccination. The CDR3 has the sequence CASSILREGWNEQFF. The sequence in DNA is TGTGCCAGTAGTATCCTTCGGGAGGGTTGGAATGAGCAGTTCTTC.